This T cell receptor (beta chain) was sequenced for a study of response to subunit inactivated influenza vaccine. General study results and limits: The authors offered the suggestion that each seasonal influenza vaccination recruits few new T cells.

In the case of this clonotype: Its matching antigen is unknown.

CDR1 and CDR2 from the germline V gene are MNHEY and SVGAGI. The CDR3 runs 16 residues. Trimming pared 0 bases from V and 2 bases from J, leaving 10 bases between. TCRdb recomputed calls from the RT-PCR reads with MiXCR, one row per CDR3 protein. The table shows 650,000 to 800,000 distinct CDR3 sequences, with about 14% occurring only once. The TCR was taken from a man aged 45 to 65 who received an inactivated influenza vaccine. Sequenced here: PBMCs from blood, sampled 14 days before vaccination. This chain connects TRBV6-5 to TRBJ2-2; D call uncertain. The chain's CDR3 is CASSYSRRANTGELFF. The DNA for the CDR3 is TGTGCCAGCAGTTACTCTCGGCGAGCTAACACCGGGGAGCTGTTTTTT.